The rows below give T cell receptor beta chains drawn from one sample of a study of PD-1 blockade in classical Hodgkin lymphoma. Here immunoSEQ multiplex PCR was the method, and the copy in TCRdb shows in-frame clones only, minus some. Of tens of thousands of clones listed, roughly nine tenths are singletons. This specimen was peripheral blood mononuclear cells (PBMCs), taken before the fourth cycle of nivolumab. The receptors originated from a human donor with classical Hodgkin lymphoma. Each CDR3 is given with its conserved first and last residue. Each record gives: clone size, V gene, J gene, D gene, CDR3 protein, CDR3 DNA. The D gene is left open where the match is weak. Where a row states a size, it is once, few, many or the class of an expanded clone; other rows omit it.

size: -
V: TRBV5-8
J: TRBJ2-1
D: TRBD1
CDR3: CASTFQGANYNEQFF
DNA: TGTGCCAGCACCTTCCAGGGGGCTAACTACAATGAGCAGTTCTTC

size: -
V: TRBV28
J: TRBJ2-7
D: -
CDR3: CASSLRDEQYF
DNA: TGTGCCAGCAGTTTAAGGGACGAGCAGTACTTC

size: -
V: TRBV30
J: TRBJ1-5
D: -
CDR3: CAWSGAGSLNQPQHF
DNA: TGTGCCTGGTCGGGGGCGGGCAGCCTCAATCAGCCCCAGCATTTT

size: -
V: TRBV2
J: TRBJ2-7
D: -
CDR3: CASTQGGYEQYF
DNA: TGTGCCAGCACCCAGGGGGGCTACGAGCAGTACTTC

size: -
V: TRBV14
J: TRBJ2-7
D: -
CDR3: CASSQAGTLNALSYEQYF
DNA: TGTGCCAGCAGCCAAGCGGGGACACTTAACGCCCTCTCCTACGAGCAGTACTTC

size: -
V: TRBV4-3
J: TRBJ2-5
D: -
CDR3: CASSQDGGPAQETQYF
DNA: TGCGCCAGCAGCCAAGACGGTGGGCCAGCTCAAGAGACCCAGTACTTC

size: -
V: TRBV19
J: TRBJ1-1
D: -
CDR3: CASSAGWKKTEAFF
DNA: TGTGCCAGTAGCGCAGGGTGGAAGAAGACTGAAGCTTTCTTT

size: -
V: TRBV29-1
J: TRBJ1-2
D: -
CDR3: CSASLGVAGYGYTF
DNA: TGCAGCGCATCGTTGGGGGTTGCCGGCTATGGCTACACCTTC

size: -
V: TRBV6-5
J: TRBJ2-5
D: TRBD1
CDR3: CASSVDRGQETQYF
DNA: TGTGCCAGCAGTGTGGACAGGGGGCAAGAGACCCAGTACTTC

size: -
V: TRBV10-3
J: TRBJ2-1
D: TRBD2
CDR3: CAISPGTSGGREQFF
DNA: TGTGCCATCAGCCCCGGGACTAGCGGGGGTCGAGAGCAGTTCTTC

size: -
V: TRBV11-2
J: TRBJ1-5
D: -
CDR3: CASSSQGSDQHF
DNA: TGTGCCAGCAGCTCGCAGGGCTCGGACCAGCATTTT

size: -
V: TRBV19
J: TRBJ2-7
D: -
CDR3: CASRAGQGGYEQYF
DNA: TGTGCCAGTAGGGCGGGGCAGGGCGGCTACGAGCAGTACTTC

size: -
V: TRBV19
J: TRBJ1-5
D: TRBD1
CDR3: CASSIGGDRGQPQHF
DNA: TGTGCCAGTAGTATAGGGGGGGACAGGGGTCAGCCCCAGCATTTT

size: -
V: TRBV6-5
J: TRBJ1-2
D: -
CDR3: CASSYSRGTHGYTF
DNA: TGTGCCAGCAGTTACTCGCGAGGAACGCATGGCTACACCTTC

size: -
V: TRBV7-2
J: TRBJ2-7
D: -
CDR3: CASSFGGGRSSYEQYF
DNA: TGTGCCAGCAGCTTCGGCGGGGGCCGCAGCTCCTACGAGCAGTACTTC

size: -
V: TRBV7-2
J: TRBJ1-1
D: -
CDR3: CASSLGGGENTEAFF
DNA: TGTGCCAGCAGCTTAGGGGGCGGGGAGAACACTGAAGCTTTCTTT

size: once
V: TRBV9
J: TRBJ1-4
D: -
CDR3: CASSLNGATNEKLFF
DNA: TGTGCCAGCAGCTTAAACGGAGCAACTAATGAAAAACTGTTTTTT

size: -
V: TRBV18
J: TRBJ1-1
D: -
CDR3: CASSLTEGMNTEAFF
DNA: TGTGCCAGCTCACTCACTGAGGGTATGAACACTGAAGCTTTCTTT

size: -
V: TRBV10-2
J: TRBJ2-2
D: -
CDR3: CASLVFGELFF
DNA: TGCGCCAGTTTAGTTTTTGGGGAGCTGTTTTTT

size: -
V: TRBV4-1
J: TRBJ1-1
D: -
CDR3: CASSHGGNTEAFF
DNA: TGCGCCAGCAGCCACGGGGGAAACACTGAAGCTTTCTTT

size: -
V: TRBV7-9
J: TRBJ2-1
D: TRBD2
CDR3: CASSPLRGEDNEQFF
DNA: TGTGCCAGCAGCCCATTGCGGGGGGAGGACAATGAGCAGTTCTTC

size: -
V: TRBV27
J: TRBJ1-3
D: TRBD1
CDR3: CASSSRTGKGNTIYF
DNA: TGTGCCAGCAGTTCCCGGACAGGGAAGGGAAACACCATATATTTT

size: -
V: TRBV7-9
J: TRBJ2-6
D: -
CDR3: CASTGRESFFSGANVLTF
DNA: TGTGCCAGTACCGGCAGGGAGAGTTTTTTCTCTGGGGCCAACGTCCTGACTTTC

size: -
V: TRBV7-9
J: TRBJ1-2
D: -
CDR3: CASSLGPRDGYTF
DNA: TGTGCCAGCAGCTTGGGACCCAGAGATGGCTACACCTTC

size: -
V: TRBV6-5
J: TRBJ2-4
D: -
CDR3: CASSPVAPGSIQYF
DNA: TGTGCCAGCAGTCCCGTGGCCCCGGGGAGCATTCAGTACTTC

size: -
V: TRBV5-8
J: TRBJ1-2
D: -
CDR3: CASSLGAGYGYTF
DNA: TGTGCCAGCAGCTTGGGGGCGGGCTATGGCTACACCTTC

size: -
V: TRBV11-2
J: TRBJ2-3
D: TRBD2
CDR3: CASSSGSGVRSTDTQYF
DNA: TGTGCCAGCAGCTCAGGTAGCGGGGTAAGGAGCACAGATACGCAGTATTTT

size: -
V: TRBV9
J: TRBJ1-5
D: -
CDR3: CASSVAGYRFNQPQHF
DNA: TGTGCCAGCAGCGTAGCTGGGTATAGGTTCAATCAGCCCCAGCATTTT

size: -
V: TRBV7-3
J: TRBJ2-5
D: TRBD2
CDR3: CASSSNPSGGAETQYF
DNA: TGTGCCAGCAGCTCCAACCCTAGCGGGGGGGCAGAGACCCAGTACTTC

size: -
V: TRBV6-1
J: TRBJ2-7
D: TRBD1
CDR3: CASSEVGGRGHYEQYF
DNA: TGTGCCAGCAGTGAGGTAGGGGGCAGGGGGCACTACGAGCAGTACTTC

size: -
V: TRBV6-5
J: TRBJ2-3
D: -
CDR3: CASSPLGQPETQYF
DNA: TGTGCCAGCAGCCCCCTCGGACAGCCCGAGACGCAGTATTTT

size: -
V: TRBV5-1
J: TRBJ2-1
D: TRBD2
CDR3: CASSFDLAVSYNEQFF
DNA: TGCGCCAGCAGCTTCGATCTAGCGGTGTCCTACAATGAGCAGTTCTTC

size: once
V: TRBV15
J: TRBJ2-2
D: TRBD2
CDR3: CATTPQTSGLAGGPNTGELFF
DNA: TGTGCCACAACCCCCCAGACTTCGGGGCTAGCGGGGGGGCCGAACACCGGGGAGCTGTTTTTT

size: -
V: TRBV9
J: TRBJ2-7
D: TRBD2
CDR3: CASSVALAGYEQYF
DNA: TGTGCCAGCAGCGTAGCACTAGCGGGTTACGAGCAGTACTTC

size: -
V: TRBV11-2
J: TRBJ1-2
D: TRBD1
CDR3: CASRRPGTVNYGYTF
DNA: TGTGCCAGCAGGCGCCCAGGGACAGTCAACTATGGCTACACCTTC

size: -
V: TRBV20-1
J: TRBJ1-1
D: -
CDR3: CSASGRGSRF
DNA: TGCAGTGCTAGCGGGCGTGGGTCACGCTTT

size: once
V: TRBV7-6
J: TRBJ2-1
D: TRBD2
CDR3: CASSLDTSGGNEQFF
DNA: TGTGCCAGCAGCTTAGACACTAGCGGGGGGAATGAGCAGTTCTTC

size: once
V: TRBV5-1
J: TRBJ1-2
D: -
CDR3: CASSPPGGGNYGYTF
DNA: TGCGCCAGCAGCCCCCCCGGGGGAGGTAACTATGGCTACACCTTC

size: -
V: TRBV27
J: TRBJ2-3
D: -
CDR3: CASSFLGDTQYF
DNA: TGTGCCAGCAGTTTTTTGGGAGATACGCAGTATTTT

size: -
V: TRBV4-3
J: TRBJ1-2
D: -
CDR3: CASSQDGPNYGYTF
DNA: TGCGCCAGCAGCCAGGACGGCCCTAACTATGGCTACACCTTC

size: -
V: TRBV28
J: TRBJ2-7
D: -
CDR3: CASSLAGQSSYEQYF
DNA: TGTGCCAGCAGTTTAGCGGGCCAGAGCTCCTACGAGCAGTACTTC

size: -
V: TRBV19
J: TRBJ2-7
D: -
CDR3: CASSAPGREAYEQYF
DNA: TGTGCCAGTAGTGCACCGGGACGGGAAGCCTACGAGCAGTACTTC

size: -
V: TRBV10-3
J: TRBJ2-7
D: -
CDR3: CAISEGLSYEQYF
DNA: TGTGCCATCAGTGAGGGACTATCCTACGAGCAGTACTTC

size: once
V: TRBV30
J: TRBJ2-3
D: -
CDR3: CAWSGRRTSSSTDTQYF
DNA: TGTGCCTGGAGTGGCCGACGCACTAGCAGTAGCACAGATACGCAGTATTTT

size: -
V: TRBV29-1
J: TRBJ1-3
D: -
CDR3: CSVEIGAWGNTIYF
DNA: TGCAGCGTTGAGATAGGGGCTTGGGGAAACACCATATATTTT

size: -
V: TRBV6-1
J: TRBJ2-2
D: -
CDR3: CANDTGELFF
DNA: TGTGCCAACGATACCGGGGAGCTGTTTTTT

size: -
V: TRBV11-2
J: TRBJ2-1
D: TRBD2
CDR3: CASSSTGLAGDNEQFF
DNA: TGTGCCAGCAGCTCCACCGGACTAGCGGGAGACAATGAGCAGTTCTTC

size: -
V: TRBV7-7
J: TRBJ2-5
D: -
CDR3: CASSYQVAPSIETQYF
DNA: TGTGCCAGCAGCTACCAGGTTGCCCCATCAATAGAGACCCAGTACTTC

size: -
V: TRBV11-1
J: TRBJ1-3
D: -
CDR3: CASSLFGDASSGNTIYF
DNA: TGTGCCAGCAGCTTATTCGGCGACGCCAGCTCTGGAAACACCATATATTTT

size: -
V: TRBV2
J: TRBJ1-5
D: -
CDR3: CASRPGPNQPQHF
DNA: TGTGCCAGCAGGCCGGGCCCAAATCAGCCCCAGCATTTT

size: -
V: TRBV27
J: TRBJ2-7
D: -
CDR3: CASSLSSLGSYEQYF
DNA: TGTGCCAGCAGTTTATCGTCTCTAGGGTCCTACGAGCAGTACTTC

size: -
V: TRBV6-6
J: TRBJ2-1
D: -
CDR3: CAIKTGPYNEQFF
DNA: TGTGCCATAAAGACAGGCCCATACAATGAGCAGTTCTTC

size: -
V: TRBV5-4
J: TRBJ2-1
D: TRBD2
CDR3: CASSLAGEYNEQFF
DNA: TGTGCCAGCAGTCTAGCGGGGGAGTACAATGAGCAGTTCTTC

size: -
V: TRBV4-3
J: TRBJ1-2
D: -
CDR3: CASSPDRAYGYTF
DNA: TGCGCCAGCAGCCCCGACCGGGCTTATGGCTACACCTTC

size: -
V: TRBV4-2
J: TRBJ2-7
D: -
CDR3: CASKQDGGAYEQYF
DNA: TGTGCCAGCAAGCAGGACGGAGGCGCCTACGAGCAGTACTTC